The clone carrying this T cell receptor (beta chain) occurred a few times. Of the isolated RNA, all was reverse transcribed, and so the sequenced material was expressed TCRB transcripts. The repertoire was sequenced with immunoSEQ multiplex PCR; TCRdb's copy has only in-frame clones and lacks some. This table holds 140,000 or so clones, 10% found once. The authors sorted CD4+ naive, central memory, regulatory and stem cell-like memory cells via CD45RO/CCR7/CD25/CD127/CD95/CD27. The data stem from a study of beta chain features in type 1 diabetes. The sequence was obtained from a man younger than 35 in good health. The source material was naive CD4+ T cells from blood.

CDR3 sequence (DNA): TGTGCCAGCAGCTTAGACAGTATCCACAATGAGCAGTTCTTC. Translated, it gives CASSLDSIHNEQFF. The chain employs TRBV11-2 and TRBJ2-1; no definite D call. Germline-derived CDR1 and CDR2 are SGHAT and FQNNGV. This CDR3 contains 14 residues. V dropped 0 bases and J dropped 5 bases, with 8 bases sitting between them.